This T cell receptor (beta chain) was obtained from a study of blood T cell repertoires in COVID-19. The CDR3 runs to 14 residues. Germline loops: CDR1 MNHEY, CDR2 SMNVEV (reference sequence). Trimming removed 6 bases from V and 2 bases from J; junction bases left unmatched: 5. The data were produced by immunoSEQ multiplex PCR, yet TCRdb's version contains in-frame clones alone and is incomplete. The table shows 130,000 to 150,000 clones, with about 92% occurring only once. The clonotype comes from a human donor in a cohort sampled during active COVID-19. The sample consisted of peripheral blood. This chain connects TRBV27 to TRBJ2-3; 7 bases align to TRBD1. CDR3: CASSGTASTDTQYF. The CDR3 DNA follows: TGTGCCAGCAGCGGGACAGCCTCCACAGATACGCAGTATTTT.